The present T cell receptor beta chain was sequenced within a study of cytomegalovirus exposure and HLA in healthy donors. General study results and limits: Accounts indicate the classifier identified cytomegalovirus status with strong specificity and sensitivity. Later analysis associated a missense DCLRE1C variant with TCR beta V- and J-gene trimming. In a later analysis, CMV-associated beta chains were mostly HLA-associated, it appeared. The only immune exposure information that was available was CMV serostatus.

This CDR3 has 15 amino acids. The germline CDR1 and CDR2 sequences are SGHTA and FQGNSA. Trimming shortened V by 5 bases and J by 2 bases, and 15 bases separated the two germline ends. Concerning this clone itself: Its matching antigen is unknown.

Primers included in the PCR were 60 Vbeta and 13 Jbeta primers. Method: immunoSEQ multiplex PCR; TCRdb's copy keeps in-frame clones and lacks some. The repertoire holds approximately 100,000 clones, with around 85% as singletons. The sequenced sample was PBMCs. The chain uses TRBV7-2 and TRBJ1-1; D uncertain. The sequence was collected from a man aged 55 to 70 in good health and CMV-seronegative. The CDR3 bases are TGTGCCAGCAGCCCAGCCGGGAGGGTCAACACTGAAGCTTTCTTT. It encodes CASSPAGRVNTEAFF.